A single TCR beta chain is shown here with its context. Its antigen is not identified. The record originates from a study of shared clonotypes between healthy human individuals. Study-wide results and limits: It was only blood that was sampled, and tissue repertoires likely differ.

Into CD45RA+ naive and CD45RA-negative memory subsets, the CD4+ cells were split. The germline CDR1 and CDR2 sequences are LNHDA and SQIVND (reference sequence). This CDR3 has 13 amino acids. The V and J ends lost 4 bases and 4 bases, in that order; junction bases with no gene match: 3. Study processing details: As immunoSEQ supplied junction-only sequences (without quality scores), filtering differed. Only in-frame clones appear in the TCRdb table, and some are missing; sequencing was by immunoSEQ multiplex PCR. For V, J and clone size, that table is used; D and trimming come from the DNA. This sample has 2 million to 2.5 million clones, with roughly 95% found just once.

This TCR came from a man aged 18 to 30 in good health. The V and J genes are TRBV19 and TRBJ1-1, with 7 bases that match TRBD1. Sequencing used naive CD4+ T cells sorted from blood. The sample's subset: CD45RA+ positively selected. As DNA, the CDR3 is TGTGCCAGTAGTACGACAGGGATCACTGAAGCTTTCTTT. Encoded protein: CASSTTGITEAFF.